Listed below are T cell receptor beta chains from one sample, sequenced in a study of CD8 T cells in Susac syndrome. TCRdb recomputed calls from the immunoSEQ multiplex PCR reads with MiXCR, one row per CDR3 protein. The sample holds 180,000 or so distinct CDR3 sequences, less than 95% seen once. Sequenced material: CD4+ T cells from PBMCs. All receptors derive from a human donor in good health. Each CDR3 is given with its conserved first and last residue. A D gene is named only where the DNA matches it firmly. Only some rows state a clone size, as once, few, many or a class for expanded clones.

>TRBJ2-7|.|TRBV28|.
TGTGCCAGCAGTTATCGTTTCGGGGGGCTGGGATTAAGCTACGAGCAGTACTTC
CASSYRFGGLGLSYEQYF
>TRBJ2-5|.|TRBV29-1|.
TGCAGCGTTGAAGTGGGACCACAAGAGACCCAGTACTTC
CSVEVGPQETQYF
>TRBJ1-1|.|TRBV15|.
TGTGCCACCAGCCGAGGTATGGGCTTCACTGAAGCTTTCTTT
CATSRGMGFTEAFF
>TRBJ2-5|.|TRBV25-1|.
TGTGCCAGCAGTGTGGCGGAGACCCAGTACTTC
CASSVAETQYF
>TRBJ2-7|.|TRBV20-1|.
TGCAGTGCTACGCTAGGATCCGTGCAGTACTTC
CSATLGSVQYF
>TRBJ2-3|.|TRBV30|.
TGTGCCTGGAGTGCCCGGGATACGCAGTATTTT
CAWSARDTQYF
>TRBJ1-1|.|TRBV28|TRBD1
TGTGCCAGCAGTCCCTCGAGACAGGGTCGGTTCATGAACACTGAAGCTTTCTTT
CASSPSRQGRFMNTEAFF
>TRBJ2-1|.|TRBV5-4|.
TGTGCCAGCAGCTTGAAGCCCGGCGGGATGGACAATGAGCAGTTCTTC
CASSLKPGGMDNEQFF
>TRBJ2-3|.|TRBV4-2|.
TGTGCCAGCAGCCAAGAACGTCTCACAGATACGCAGTATTTT
CASSQERLTDTQYF
>TRBJ2-2|once|TRBV24-1|TRBD1
TGTGCCACCGGACAGGAGAACACCGGGGAGCTGTTTTTT
CATGQENTGELFF
>TRBJ2-7|.|TRBV25-1|.
TGTGCCAGCAGTGAATACTACGAGCAGTACTTC
CASSEYYEQYF
>TRBJ2-5|.|TRBV28|.
TGTGCCAGCAGTTTGGGTCTTGGAGGGCAGGTCCAAGAGACCCAGTACTTC
CASSLGLGGQVQETQYF
>TRBJ1-4|.|TRBV7-3|TRBD1
TGTGCCAGCAGCTTATCGGGACAGCCTAATGAAAAACTGTTTTTT
CASSLSGQPNEKLFF
>TRBJ2-7|.|TRBV7-2|TRBD2
TGTGCCAGCAGCCCGACTAGCGGGAACTACGAGCAGTACTTC
CASSPTSGNYEQYF
>TRBJ2-1|.|TRBV29-1|TRBD2
TGCAGCGTTGCTAGCGGGGTCTCCTACAATGAGCAGTTCTTC
CSVASGVSYNEQFF
>TRBJ1-1|.|TRBV29-1|TRBD1
TGCAGCGTCCCAGACAGGGCGGACACTGAAGCTTTCTTT
CSVPDRADTEAFF
>TRBJ2-5|.|TRBV29-1|.
TGCAGCGTTGAGCTGTTAGAGACCCAGTACTTC
CSVELLETQYF
>TRBJ2-5|.|TRBV20-1|.
TGCAGTGCTAGACGGGCAGGGCTTGAGACCCAGTACTTC
CSARRAGLETQYF
>TRBJ1-3|.|TRBV29-1|.
TGCAGCGCTACAGGGGGAAACACCATATATTTT
CSATGGNTIYF
>TRBJ2-3|.|TRBV6-2/TRBV6-3|.
TGTGCCAGCAGTTACCGGCCCACAGATACGCAGTATTTT
CASSYRPTDTQYF
>TRBJ2-5|.|TRBV29-1|.
TGCAGCGTTGAAAGGGGCAGCAAGACCCAGTACTTC
CSVERGSKTQYF
>TRBJ2-7|.|TRBV12-3/TRBV12-4|TRBD1
TGTGCCACCCGGCGACAGGGGACCTACGAGCAGTACTTC
CATRRQGTYEQYF
>TRBJ1-2|.|TRBV28|.
TGTGCCAGCAGTTTTCATGGCTACACCTTC
CASSFHGYTF
>TRBJ2-7|.|TRBV3-1|.
TGTGCCAGCAGCCAAGAGGGAACCTACGAGCAGTACTTC
CASSQEGTYEQYF
>TRBJ2-7|.|TRBV19|.
TGTGCCAGTAGTACCGCGGGGCCCTACGAGCAGTACTTC
CASSTAGPYEQYF
>TRBJ2-2|.|TRBV7-9|.
TGTGCCAGCAGCTTGGGGAAGACCGGGGAGCTGTTTTTT
CASSLGKTGELFF
>TRBJ1-5|.|TRBV20-1|.
TGCAGTGCTGCTGGGCAGGGTCGACAGCCCCAGCATTTT
CSAAGQGRQPQHF
>TRBJ1-2|once|TRBV14|.
TGTGCCAGCAGCCCCGGGTATCGCTATGGCTACACCTTC
CASSPGYRYGYTF
>TRBJ2-1|few|TRBV5-4|TRBD2
TGTGCCAGCAGCTGGAGGAGGACTAGTGGGAATGAGCAGTTCTTC
CASSWRRTSGNEQFF
>TRBJ2-7|.|TRBV9|.
TGTGCCAGCAGCGTGACCGGGGCCGCGGTGACCTACGAGCAGTACTTC
CASSVTGAAVTYEQYF